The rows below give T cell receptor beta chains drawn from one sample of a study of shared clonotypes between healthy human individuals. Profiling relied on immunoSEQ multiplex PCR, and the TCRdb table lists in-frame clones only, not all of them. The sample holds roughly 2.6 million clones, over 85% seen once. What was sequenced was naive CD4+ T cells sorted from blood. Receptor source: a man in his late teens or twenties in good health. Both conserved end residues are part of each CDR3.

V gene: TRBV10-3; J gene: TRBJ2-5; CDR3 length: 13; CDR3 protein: CAISGRQQETQYF
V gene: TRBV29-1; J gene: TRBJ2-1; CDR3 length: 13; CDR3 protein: CSVDGGTYNEQFF
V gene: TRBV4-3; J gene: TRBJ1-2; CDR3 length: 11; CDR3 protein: CASSQGAGYTF
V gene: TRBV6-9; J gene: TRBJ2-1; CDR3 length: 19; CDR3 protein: CASTQGTGGPTPLYNEQFF
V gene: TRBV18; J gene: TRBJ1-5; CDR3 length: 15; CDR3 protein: CASSPWTGLPKAQHF
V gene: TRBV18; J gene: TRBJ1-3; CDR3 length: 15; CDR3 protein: CASSPSQTEGNTIYF
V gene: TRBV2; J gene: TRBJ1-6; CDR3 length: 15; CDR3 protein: CASSPLTGGNSPLHF
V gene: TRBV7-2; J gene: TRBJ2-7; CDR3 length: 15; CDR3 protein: CASSPRTSGLYEQYF
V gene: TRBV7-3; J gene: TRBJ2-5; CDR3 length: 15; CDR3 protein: CASSSTGGAAETQYF
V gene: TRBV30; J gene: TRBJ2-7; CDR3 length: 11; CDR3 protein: CAWSRSGQEYF
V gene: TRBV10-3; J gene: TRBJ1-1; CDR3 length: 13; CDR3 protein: CAISEWQGTEAFF
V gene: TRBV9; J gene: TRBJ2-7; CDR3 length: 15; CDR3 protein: CASSVGSTTNYEQYF
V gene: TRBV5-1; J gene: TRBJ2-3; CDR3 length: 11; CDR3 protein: CASSQTDTQYF
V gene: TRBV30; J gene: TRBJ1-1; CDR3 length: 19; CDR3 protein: CAWSVHRGQDWRVNTEAFF
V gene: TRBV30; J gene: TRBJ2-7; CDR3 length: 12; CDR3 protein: CAWRPGRFEQYF
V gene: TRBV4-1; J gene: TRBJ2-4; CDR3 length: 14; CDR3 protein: CASSSGQGLNIQYF
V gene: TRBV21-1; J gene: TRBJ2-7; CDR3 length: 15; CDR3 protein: CATSDRLARFYEQYF
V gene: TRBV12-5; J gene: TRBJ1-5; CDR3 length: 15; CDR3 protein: CASGPTGFDNQPQHF
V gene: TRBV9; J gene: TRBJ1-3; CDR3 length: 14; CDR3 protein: CASSDRGNRNTIYF
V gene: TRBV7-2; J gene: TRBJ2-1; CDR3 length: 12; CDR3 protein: CASSPTTNEQFF
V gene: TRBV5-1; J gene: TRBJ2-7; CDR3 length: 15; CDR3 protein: CASSFSAGGGVEQYF
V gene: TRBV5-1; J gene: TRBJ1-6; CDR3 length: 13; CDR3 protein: CASSPTGDSPLHF
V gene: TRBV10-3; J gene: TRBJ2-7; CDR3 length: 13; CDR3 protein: CAISGDGISEQYF
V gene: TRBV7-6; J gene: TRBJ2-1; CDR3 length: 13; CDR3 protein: CASSMTRNNEQFF